The 16 T cell receptor beta chains below all came from one sample that was sequenced in a study of blood T cell repertoires in COVID-19. Assay used: immunoSEQ multiplex PCR; TCRdb lists only in-frame clones, some missing. The sample has around 100,000 clones, 75% to 90% seen once; the top ten hold approximately 12%. Sequencing was performed on peripheral blood. The receptors come from a human donor in a cohort sampled during active or convalescent COVID-19.

The table lists this clone with a count of one. V usage is TRBV3-1 (or the pseudogene TRBV3-2) and J usage is TRBJ2-2; 12 nucleotides match TRBD2. The CDR3 spans 17 residues. Germline V gene data show CDR1 as LGHDT and CDR2 as YNNKEL (reference sequence). V shed 8 bases and J 3 bases; nucleotides not matched to a gene: 10. In DNA form, the CDR3 reads TGTGCCAGCGACACCCGACTAGCGGGGGACCACACCGGGGAGCTGTTTTTT. It is translated as CASDTRLAGDHTGELFF.

In DNA form, the CDR3 reads TGTGCCAGCAGCTTAAGGACTCTGGAACATGGCTACACCTTC. It is translated as CASSLRTLEHGYTF. The rearrangement links TRBV7-2 to TRBJ1-2; D gene uncertain. Germline CDR1 reads SGHTA; CDR2 reads FQGNSA. V lost 2 bases and J 6 bases, leaving 13 bases between the germline ends. This CDR3 is 14 amino acids long.

This chain connects TRBV5-3 to TRBJ1-6; 7 nucleotides align to TRBD1. TRBV5-3 is identified as an open reading frame with a role that is uncertain. This CDR3 spans 19 amino acids. The trim removed 1 base at V and 7 bases at J, leaving 17 bases unmatched. This CDR3 reads CARSLQGQPNPVTNSPLHF. The DNA for the CDR3 is TGTGCCAGAAGCTTGCAGGGACAGCCTAATCCAGTAACAAATTCACCCCTCCACTTT.

This rearrangement joins TRBV7-9 to TRBJ2-7; tentative D call: TRBD2 (5 bases). This CDR3 spans 12 amino acids. The V and J ends lost 5 bases and 4 bases respectively, with 9 bases between them. CDR1 and CDR2 from the germline V gene are SEHNR and FQNEAQ (reference sequence). CDR3 nucleotides: TGTGCCAGCAGCCTCACGGGGTACGAGCAGTACTTC. Translating gives CASSLTGYEQYF.

This sequence joins TRBV4-1 and TRBJ2-4; 10 bases fit TRBD2. This CDR3 has 19 amino acids. Germline values: CDR1 MGHRA, CDR2 YSYEKL. V lost 0 bases to trimming and J lost 0 bases; unmatched junction nucleotides: 8. DNA of the CDR3: TGCGCCAGCAGCCAAGACCCAGCGGGGGGGCTGTTAGCCAAAAACATTCAGTACTTC. Protein product: CASSQDPAGGLLAKNIQYF.

The V and J genes are TRBV5-1 and TRBJ1-5; tentatively, D is TRBD1 (5 bases). Germline V gene data show CDR1 as SGHRS and CDR2 as YFSETQ. The length of the CDR3 is 15 residues. The V gene lost 0 bases and the J gene lost 4 bases, with 11 bases spanning the gap. CDR3 loop: CASSLEVGQNQPQHF. The CDR3 region has the DNA TGCGCCAGCAGCTTGGAGGTAGGACAAAATCAGCCCCAGCATTTT.

The CDR3 loop is CASSIDSGGGTQYF. CDR3 bases: TGTGCCAGTAGTATAGATTCGGGAGGTGGGACCCAGTACTTC. The V call is TRBV19, the J call TRBJ2-5; 7 positions match TRBD2. Germline CDR1 is LNHDA and CDR2 is SQIVND (reference sequence). Unmatched junction bases numbered 5, after V lost 0 bases and J lost 7 bases. This CDR3 is 14 amino acids long.

This chain uses TRBV11-2 with TRBJ2-2, with 9 bases lining up with TRBD1. The germline V gene has CDR1 SGHAT and CDR2 FQNNGV. After removal of 3 bases from V and 6 bases from J, the junction contained 5 bases not matched to a gene. The CDR3 length is 15 residues. In DNA form, the CDR3 reads TGTGCCAGCAGCTTGGGACAGGGCTGGTCCGGGGAGCTGTTTTTT. Protein sequence: CASSLGQGWSGELFF.

The V gene is TRBV11-3, the J gene TRBJ2-3; D is ambiguous. CDR3 length: 11 amino acids. Trimming took 4 bases from V and 15 from J, leaving 14 bases between them. Germline loops: CDR1 SGHNT, CDR2 YENEEA. CDR3 in amino acids: CASSSLHEPYF. The CDR3 bases are TGTGCCAGCAGCTCACTCCACGAGCCCTATTTT.

The chain employs TRBV19 and TRBJ2-3; 8 positions match TRBD1. The CDR3 has 15 residues. Germline CDR1 and CDR2: LNHDA and SQIVND (reference sequence). V dropped 3 bases and J dropped 2; count of bases not matched to a gene: 4. The CDR3 spells CASSMQDRVTDTQYF. CDR3 DNA: TGTGCCAGTAGTATGCAGGACAGGGTCACAGATACGCAGTATTTT. Based on the CDR3 plus reference TRBV19 and TRBJ2-3, the full variable domain is DGGITQSPKYLFRKEGQNVTLSCEQNLNHDAMYWYRQDPGQGLRLIYYSQIVNDFQKGDIAEGYSVSREKKESFPLTVTSAQKNPTAFYLCASSMQDRVTDTQYFGPGTRLTVL.

This chain connects TRBV18 to TRBJ1-1; D may be TRBD1 (5 bases). The germline V gene encodes CDR1 KGHSH and CDR2 LQKENI. Trimming removed 3 bases at V and 3 bases at J, with 14 bases between. This CDR3 spans 15 amino acids. CDR3 nucleotides: TGTGCCAGCTCACCTAGGCGGGGGATCGACACTGAAGCTTTCTTT. This gives the protein CASSPRRGIDTEAFF. Variable domain in full (rest from reference TRBV18 and TRBJ1-1): NAGVMQNPRHLVRRRGQEARLRCSPMKGHSHVYWYRQLPEEGLKFMVYLQKENIIDESGMPKERFSAEFPKEGPSILRIQQVVRGDSAAYFCASSPRRGIDTEAFFGQGTRLTVV.

The chain joins TRBV6-5 to TRBJ2-7; 9 bases fit TRBD1. The V gene's germline CDR1 is MNHEY and CDR2 SVGAGI. The CDR3 is 13 amino acids. With 2 bases clipped from V and 10 bases from J, the junction kept 6 bases outside the gene matches. The CDR3 DNA reads TGTGCCAGCAGTTACGGGCGGACAGGGGATCAGTACTTC. Its translation: CASSYGRTGDQYF.

The genes are TRBV5-6 and TRBJ1-2, with 10 bases identical to TRBD1. This CDR3 has 16 amino acids. Germline CDR1 SGHDT, CDR2 YYEEEE. With 2 bases clipped from V and 5 bases from J, the junction kept 9 bases outside the gene matches. CDR3 bases: TGTGCCAGCAGCTTAACGGCGGGACAGGGGAAATATGGCTACACCTTC. Encoded protein: CASSLTAGQGKYGYTF.

The chain's CDR3 is CASSIKEGPGNYGYTF. The CDR3 DNA sequence: TGTGCCAGTAGTATAAAGGAGGGGCCGGGGAACTATGGCTACACCTTC. This chain joins TRBV19 and TRBJ1-2, with a tentative D call TRBD1 (5 bases). This CDR3 has 16 amino acids. The V end was cut by 2 bases, the J end by 2 bases, with 15 bases between. Per the germline V gene, CDR1 is LNHDA and CDR2 is SQIVND (reference sequence).

The V and J genes are TRBV4-2 and TRBJ2-7; 9 bases are a match to TRBD1. CDR1 is LGHNA and CDR2 is YNFKEQ in the germline V gene. The CDR3 runs to 16 residues. The V gene end was trimmed by 0 bases and the J gene end by 0 bases; junction bases not matched to a gene: 3. The CDR3 bases are TGTGCCAGCAGCCAAGATAGGGACAGGGCCTCCTACGAGCAGTACTTC. Translation gives CASSQDRDRASYEQYF.

This clone came up once. This chain links TRBV5-1 with TRBJ2-2; 9 bases agree with TRBD1. Germline V gene lookup returns CDR1 SGHRS and CDR2 YFSETQ. V dropped 6 bases and J dropped 1; count of bases not matched to a gene: 7. This CDR3 is built from 16 residues. The CDR3 nucleotides are TGCGCCAGCACTCTACAGGGGGCGTTGAACACCGGGGAGCTGTTTTTT. It codes for CASTLQGALNTGELFF.